These 18 T cell receptor beta chains originate from one sample sequenced in a study of blood T cell repertoires in COVID-19. TCRdb keeps only in-frame clones here, not all; method: immunoSEQ multiplex PCR. The data show 27,000 or so clones, with about four fifths seen just once and 60% to 80% held by the top ten. Sequenced: peripheral blood. Every receptor here comes from a man aged 65 to 85 with acute or convalescent COVID-19.

The chain links TRBV24-1 to TRBJ1-2; 7 nucleotides line up with TRBD1. Germline trimming cut 5 bases from V and 4 bases from J; bases unmatched to any gene: 15. This CDR3 has 17 residues. Germline CDR1 is KGHDR and CDR2 is SFDVKD. The CDR3 sequence is CATSGTVKSQGVYGYTF. For the CDR3, the DNA is TGTGCCACCAGTGGCACCGTAAAAAGCCAGGGGGTCTATGGCTACACCTTC.

The chain uses TRBV18 and TRBJ2-7, with TRBD1 matching over 10 bases. The CDR3 extends over 15 amino acids. Germline CDR1 is KGHSH and CDR2 is LQKENI. With V trimmed by 5 bases and J by 0 bases, 4 bases remained unmatched. The CDR3 loop reads CASSVDRGLSYEQYF. The DNA for the CDR3 is TGTGCCAGCTCAGTAGACAGGGGGCTCTCCTACGAGCAGTACTTC.

The gene calls are TRBV7-3 and TRBJ2-5, with 11 bases identical to TRBD1. This CDR3 spans 16 amino acids. Germline CDR1 reads SGHTA; CDR2 reads FQGTGA. With 5 bases clipped from V and 3 bases from J, the junction kept 8 bases outside the gene matches. The CDR3 region is CASSLTPGQGEETQYF. The CDR3, as DNA: TGTGCCAGCAGCCTCACTCCGGGACAGGGGGAAGAGACCCAGTACTTC. The full variable domain, completed using reference TRBV7-3 and TRBJ2-5, is GAGVSQTPSNKVTEKGKYVELRCDPISGHTALYWYRQSLGQGPEFLIYFQGTGAADDSGLPNDRFFAVRPEGSVSTLKIQRTERGDSAVYLCASSLTPGQGEETQYFGPGTRLLVL.

The rearrangement links TRBV28 to TRBJ1-4, with D possibly matching TRBD1 (5 bases). V was pared by 3 bases and J by 14 bases, with 22 bases between. This CDR3 spans 15 amino acids. Germline V gene sequence: CDR1 MDHEN, CDR2 SYDVKM. CDR3 nucleotides: TGTGCCAGCAGTTTGGATCCGCAGGGTCTCCGTATCCTGTTTTTT. It codes for CASSLDPQGLRILFF.

The chain carries TRBV27 and TRBJ1-2; 7 bases align to TRBD1. Per germline, CDR1 MNHEY and CDR2 SMNVEV (reference sequence). The CDR3 covers 13 residues. With 5 bases clipped from V and 8 bases from J, the junction kept 8 bases outside the gene matches. CDR3 sequence (DNA): TGTGCCAGCAGTCTTGGACAGGATTTAGGCTACACCTTC. It is translated as CASSLGQDLGYTF.

The chain carries TRBV19 and TRBJ2-7; D not certain. Between the trimmed V and J ends, which lost 4 bases and 2 bases, there was a span of 9 bases. Germline V gene sequence: CDR1 LNHDA, CDR2 SQIVND (reference sequence). CDR3 length: 13 residues. In nucleotides, the CDR3 is TGTGCCAGTAGTAGTACTCCTGCCTACGAGCAGTACTTC. As protein: CASSSTPAYEQYF. The complete variable domain, with remaining parts taken from reference TRBV19 and TRBJ2-7, reads DGGITQSPKYLFRKEGQNVTLSCEQNLNHDAMYWYRQDPGQGLRLIYYSQIVNDFQKGDIAEGYSVSREKKESFPLTVTSAQKNPTAFYLCASSSTPAYEQYFGPGTRLTVT.

The chain uses TRBV10-1 and TRBJ1-1; D perhaps matches TRBD1 (5 bases). Trimming shortened V by 3 bases and J by 3 bases, and 11 bases separated the two germline ends. This CDR3 has 14 residues. Germline V lookup: CDR1 WNHNN, CDR2 SYGVQD (reference sequence). The CDR3 nucleotides are TGCGCCAGCAGTGATCAGCCGGGGGACACTGAAGCTTTCTTT. Protein product: CASSDQPGDTEAFF.

The CDR3 here is CASSFVRQGRLFF. The CDR3 nucleotides are TGTGCCAGCAGTTTTGTTCGGCAGGGTAGACTGTTTTTT. The chain combines TRBV12-3 or TRBV12-4 with TRBJ1-4; tentatively, D is TRBD1 (5 bases). V lost 3 bases, J lost 13 bases, and 15 bases lay in between. This CDR3 has 13 residues.

The CDR3 loop reads CASSRGIAVAYEQYF. The CDR3 bases are TGTGCCAGCAGCCGGGGGATTGCAGTGGCCTACGAGCAGTACTTC. The rearrangement links TRBV11-2 to TRBJ2-7; maybe TRBD2 (6 bases). V was trimmed by 5 bases and J by 2 bases, leaving 16 bases between them. The CDR3 contains 15 residues. Per germline, CDR1 SGHAT and CDR2 FQNNGV.

This chain links TRBV6-5 with TRBJ1-5; D not certain. CDR1 and CDR2 (germline): MNHEY, SVGAGI. With 0 bases removed from V and 0 bases from J, the gap between germline ends came to 6 bases. CDR3 size: 15 residues. The CDR3 loop reads CASSYSLYSNQPQHF. The CDR3 region has the DNA TGTGCCAGCAGTTACTCTCTGTATAGCAATCAGCCCCAGCATTTT.

The chain is built from TRBV19 and TRBJ2-2; TRBD2 agrees at 10 bases. This CDR3 has 16 amino acids. The germline V gene encodes CDR1 LNHDA and CDR2 SQIVND (reference sequence). V gave up 5 bases and J gave up 3 bases; unmatched junction bases: 6. CDR3 protein: CASSSPSGSDTGELFF. In DNA form, the CDR3 reads TGTGCCAGTAGTTCCCCTAGCGGGAGCGACACCGGGGAGCTGTTTTTT.

V is TRBV19 and J is TRBJ2-7; 11 positions match TRBD2. Germline-derived CDR1 and CDR2 are LNHDA and SQIVND (reference sequence). The CDR3 is made up of 15 amino acids. Germline trimming cut 5 bases from V and 3 bases from J; bases unmatched to any gene: 6. Here the CDR3 DNA reads TGTGCCAGTAGTGCCGGGACTAGCGGTATCTACGAGCAGTACTTC. Protein sequence: CASSAGTSGIYEQYF.

J is TRBJ1-5 and V is TRBV18; 12 nucleotides agree with TRBD1. Germline CDR1 reads KGHSH; CDR2 reads LQKENI. CDR3 length: 17 residues. Germline trimming cut 3 bases from V and 4 bases from J; bases unmatched to any gene: 7. The CDR3 protein is CASSPTGTGGLNQPQHF. The CDR3 bases are TGTGCCAGCTCACCCACGGGGACAGGGGGCCTGAATCAGCCCCAGCATTTT.

The chain couples TRBV25-1 to TRBJ2-2; TRBD1 matches 7 bases. Germline values: CDR1 MGHDK, CDR2 SYGVNS. V lost 3 bases to trimming and J lost 1 base; unmatched junction nucleotides: 5. CDR3 size: 16 residues. CDR3 sequence: CASSEAGTENTGELFF. CDR3 sequence (DNA): TGTGCCAGCAGTGAGGCCGGGACAGAGAACACCGGGGAGCTGTTTTTT. Full variable domain (rest looked up from reference TRBV25-1 and TRBJ2-2): EADIYQTPRYLVIGTGKKITLECSQTMGHDKMYWYQQDPGMELHLIHYSYGVNSTEKGDLSSESTVSRIRTEHFPLTLESARPSHTSQYLCASSEAGTENTGELFFGEGSRLTVL.

This clone was recorded once. This chain links TRBV5-4 with TRBJ2-3, with 13 bases that match TRBD2. The ends lost 0 bases at V and 3 bases at J; junction bases unmatched: 4. The CDR3 spans 17 residues. Looked up from germline, CDR1 is SGHNT and CDR2 is YYREEE (reference sequence). CDR3 loop: CASSLGLAGGGTDTQYF. In DNA form, the CDR3 reads TGTGCCAGCAGCTTGGGACTAGCGGGAGGAGGGACAGATACGCAGTATTTT. The whole variable domain, filled in from reference TRBV5-4 and TRBJ2-3, reads ETGVTQSPTHLIKTRGQQVTLRCSSQSGHNTVSWYQQALGQGPQFIFQYYREEENGRGNFPPRFSGLQFPNYSSELNVNALELDDSALYLCASSLGLAGGGTDTQYFGPGTRLTVL.

V and J are TRBV15 and TRBJ1-1; 8 bases are a match to TRBD1. The CDR3 has 18 amino acids. CDR1 is LNHNV, CDR2 YYDKDF, per germline (reference sequence). The V gene end was trimmed by 5 bases and the J gene end by 2 bases; junction bases not matched to a gene: 16. The DNA for the CDR3 is TGTGCCACCAGCCCCCAAGCCCCTTGGACAGGGACAAACACTGAAGCTTTCTTT. Amino acid sequence: CATSPQAPWTGTNTEAFF.

J is TRBJ2-2 and V is TRBV2; D is perhaps TRBD2 (6 bases). Trimming stripped 7 bases from V and 4 bases from J, with 13 bases between. The germline V gene encodes CDR1 SNHLY and CDR2 FYNNEI. This CDR3 is 14 amino acids long. The CDR3 DNA reads as TGTGCCAGCATCTCGGGAGAAAGCACCGGGGAGCTGTTTTTT. The encoded protein is CASISGESTGELFF.

The chain carries TRBV3-1 (or the pseudogene TRBV3-2) and TRBJ1-2, with D perhaps matching TRBD1 (6 bases). Trimming removed 4 bases from V and 8 bases from J, with 17 bases in between. The CDR3 is 14 residues long. The germline V gene has CDR1 LGHDT and CDR2 YNNKEL (reference sequence). The CDR3 is CASSLRAGADGYTF. The CDR3, as DNA: TGTGCCAGCAGCCTCCGAGCGGGGGCGGACGGCTACACCTTC.